This T cell receptor (beta chain) was recovered during a study of blood T cells in healthy people across ages. Regarding the study as a whole: PBMCs left unsorted prevented a conclusive naive versus antigen-experienced comparison.

There are many counts of this clonotype. Its antigen is unknown. A second PCR of 7 to 11 cycles used a sample-barcoded 5' primer and a J-beta primer mix. TCRdb called the 5' RACE reads again in MiXCR, with one record for every CDR3 protein. The table records 800,000 to 1,300,000 distinct CDR3 sequences, 20% to 25% of them present only once. This sample was shared with a second study, whose subject was T cells of mothers and their children. From that second work: The study recruited a few healthy Caucasian mothers and their six children as donors.

Sequencing used blood. The receptor was derived from a girl aged 2-10 years in good health.

CDR3 in DNA: TGCGCCAGCAGCCAAGAGGGATTTGGGCCTTCACCCCTCCACTTT. The encoded protein is CASSQEGFGPSPLHF. This chain connects TRBV4-1 to TRBJ1-6; D remains unclear. V lost 0 bases, J lost 9 bases, and 12 bases lay in between. CDR3 length: 15 amino acids. Germline-derived CDR1 and CDR2 are MGHRA and YSYEKL.